The 25 T cell receptor beta chains in this list originate from one sample, sequenced in a study of blood T cell repertoires in COVID-19. TCRdb keeps only in-frame clones here, not all; method: immunoSEQ multiplex PCR. The sample consists of about 140,000 clones, over 75% of them appearing once. Specimen: peripheral blood. These receptors were obtained from a man in his 60s with active or convalescent COVID-19.

V gene TRBV6-5 combines with J gene TRBJ2-5, with 9 bases that match TRBD1. The CDR3 spans 14 residues. Per germline, CDR1 MNHEY and CDR2 SVGAGI. J gave up 5 bases and V 8 bases, and 9 bases lay outside the gene matches. CDR3: CASSGQGWRETQYF. The CDR3 region has the DNA TGTGCCAGCTCTGGACAGGGGTGGCGGGAGACCCAGTACTTC.

This clone was seen only once. V and J are TRBV7-9 and TRBJ1-2; D possibly corresponds to TRBD1 (5 bases). V was clipped by 6 bases and J by 0 bases, with 11 bases between them. This CDR3 region has 14 residues. Germline CDR1 and CDR2: SEHNR and FQNEAQ (reference sequence). CDR3 DNA: TGTGCCAGCAGTTGGGGGGAGACTAACTATGGCTACACCTTC. It encodes CASSWGETNYGYTF.

The chain recombines TRBV4-3 with TRBJ2-5, with D perhaps matching TRBD1 (6 bases). The CDR3 extends over 14 amino acids. V lost 3 bases and J lost 5, with 13 bases in between. Per the germline V gene, CDR1 is LGHNA and CDR2 is YSLEER. CDR3 sequence: CASSQAAGAETQYF. For the CDR3, the DNA is TGCGCCAGCAGCCAGGCCGCAGGGGCGGAGACCCAGTACTTC.

The chain joins TRBV6-5 to TRBJ2-7, with D possibly being TRBD1 (7 bases). Trimming left V 2 bases short and J 5 bases short, with 16 bases between. The CDR3 totals 15 residues. The germline gives CDR1 MNHEY, CDR2 SVGAGI. The CDR3 is CASSYRTGGLHEQYF. The CDR3, as DNA: TGTGCCAGCAGTTACAGGACAGGAGGGCTCCACGAGCAGTACTTC.

In this sample, this clone turned up once. This rearrangement joins TRBV7-8 to TRBJ1-5; 7 positions agree with TRBD1. Looked up from germline, CDR1 is SGHVS and CDR2 is FQNEAQ. This CDR3 is built from 15 residues. The V segment lost 5 bases and the J segment 2 bases; nucleotides outside the gene matches: 6. The CDR3 coding sequence is TGTGCCAGCAGCCCGAGAACAGGGGGCAATCAGCCCCAGCATTTT. Translated: CASSPRTGGNQPQHF.

The chain carries TRBV6-2 or TRBV6-3 and TRBJ2-2, with TRBD1 as a possible D gene (6 bases). The V end was cut by 6 bases, the J end by 3 bases, with 8 bases between. CDR3 size: 13 residues. Looked up from germline, CDR1 is MNHEY and CDR2 is SVGEGT. In DNA, the CDR3 is TGTGCCAGCAGCACAGGGTACACCGGGGAGCTGTTTTTT. It translates to CASSTGYTGELFF.

The chain uses TRBV24-1 and TRBJ2-5, with D possibly matching TRBD2 (6 bases). Trimming cost V 3 bases and J 4 bases, with 26 bases left between them. The V gene's germline CDR1 is KGHDR and CDR2 SFDVKD. This CDR3 spans 19 amino acids. In DNA, the CDR3 is TGTGCCACCAGTGATGAGCGGGCTAGTCTTGGCCTTCGAGGAGAGACCCAGTACTTC. Protein: CATSDERASLGLRGETQYF.

This rearrangement joins TRBV7-8 to TRBJ2-4, with TRBD1 as a possible D gene (6 bases). Between the trimmed V and J ends, which lost 0 bases and 3 bases, there was a span of 18 bases. The CDR3 extends over 18 amino acids. Germline values: CDR1 SGHVS, CDR2 FQNEAQ. The CDR3 coding sequence is TGTGCCAGCAGCTTAGCGTACAGGGCCATTGTAGGCAAAAACATTCAGTACTTC. Translated, it gives CASSLAYRAIVGKNIQYF.

V usage is TRBV11-3 and J usage is TRBJ2-7; D not certain. The CDR3 sequence is 13 residues long. Trimming took 2 bases from V and 2 from J, leaving 7 bases between them. Germline-derived CDR1 and CDR2 are SGHNT and YENEEA. CDR3 sequence (DNA): TGTGCCAGCAGCTTACGCGGAACCTACGAGCAGTACTTC. Its protein product is CASSLRGTYEQYF.

The J gene is TRBJ1-5, the V gene TRBV5-6; 8 bases fit TRBD1. Germline V gene data show CDR1 as SGHDT and CDR2 as YYEEEE. The CDR3 runs 16 residues. V lost 4 bases to trimming and J lost 0 bases; unmatched junction nucleotides: 6. The CDR3 bases are TGTGCCAGCAGCGCTGGGACAGGAGATAGCAATCAGCCCCAGCATTTT. Translated: CASSAGTGDSNQPQHF.

This clone has a single count. The chain combines TRBV27 with TRBJ2-1; TRBD1 might be the D (6 bases). Trimming took 3 bases from V and 5 from J, leaving 11 bases between them. Germline CDR1 is MNHEY and CDR2 is SMNVEV (reference sequence). The CDR3 has 14 amino acids. For the CDR3, the DNA is TGTGCCAGCAGTTTTGACAGGAGACACAATGAGCAGTTCTTC. Protein product: CASSFDRRHNEQFF.

The J gene is TRBJ1-1, the V gene TRBV24-1; unclear D gene. CDR1 is KGHDR, CDR2 SFDVKD, per germline. Deletions cut 3 bases from V and 6 bases from J, with 13 bases between. This CDR3 region has 14 residues. The CDR3 loop reads CATSDPSDGAEAFF. CDR3 DNA sequence: TGTGCCACCAGTGATCCCTCTGACGGAGCTGAAGCTTTCTTT.

This sequence joins TRBV5-4 and TRBJ1-2, with TRBD1 as a possible D gene (6 bases). The V end was cut by 4 bases, the J end by 1 base, with 8 bases between. CDR1 and CDR2 from the germline V gene are SGHNT and YYREEE (reference sequence). The CDR3 loop spans 13 amino acids. Here the CDR3 DNA reads TGTGCCAGCAGCGAGGACAGTAACTATGGCTACACCTTC. The encoded protein is CASSEDSNYGYTF.

The V call is TRBV12-3 or TRBV12-4, the J call TRBJ1-5; 7 bases match TRBD1. Trimming removed 6 bases from V and 3 bases from J; junction bases left unmatched: 2. The CDR3 has 13 residues. The CDR3 DNA follows: TGTGCCAGCAGCGGGACAGACAATCAGCCCCAGCATTTT. Its translation is CASSGTDNQPQHF.

This chain joins TRBV4-2 and TRBJ2-1, with TRBD2 matching over 7 bases. The CDR3 is 14 residues long. CDR1 and CDR2 (germline): LGHNA, YNFKEQ. The V gene end was trimmed by 4 bases and the J gene end by 9 bases; junction bases not matched to a gene: 9. CDR3 residues: CASSRDTAGVEQFF. CDR3 coding DNA: TGTGCCAGCAGCCGAGACACTGCGGGAGTTGAGCAGTTCTTC.

This sequence joins TRBV28 and TRBJ1-3; 8 bases line up with TRBD1. The CDR3 consists of 14 residues. V trimming: 2 bases; J trimming: 5 bases; junction bases outside the gene matches: 2. CDR1 is MDHEN, CDR2 SYDVKM, per germline. The chain's CDR3 is CASSLTGGRNTIYF. CDR3 nucleotides: TGTGCCAGCAGTTTAACAGGGGGAAGAAACACCATATATTTT.

Only one count was recorded for this clone. The V call is TRBV5-6, the J call TRBJ2-7; 14 positions match TRBD2. This CDR3 has 14 amino acids. The V segment lost 4 bases and the J segment 6 bases; nucleotides outside the gene matches: 3. The V gene's germline CDR1 is SGHDT and CDR2 YYEEEE. CDR3 loop: CASSLGLAGVEQYF. The CDR3 DNA reads TGTGCCAGCAGCCTGGGACTAGCGGGAGTCGAGCAGTACTTC.

This chain connects TRBV9 to TRBJ2-3; 14 nucleotides agree with TRBD2. The germline V gene encodes CDR1 SGDLS and CDR2 YYNGEE. This CDR3 is 16 amino acids long. V trimming: 4 bases; J trimming: 7 bases; junction bases outside the gene matches: 8. The CDR3 here is CASSPRLAGGQNTQYF. The CDR3 bases are TGTGCCAGCAGCCCCCGACTAGCGGGAGGGCAAAATACGCAGTATTTT.

The chain recombines TRBV5-4 with TRBJ2-1; 8 bases fit TRBD1. CDR3 length equals 16 residues. The ends lost 4 bases at V and 0 bases at J; junction bases unmatched: 6. Germline assignment: CDR1 SGHNT and CDR2 YYREEE (reference sequence). CDR3 nucleotides: TGTGCCAGCAGCCCCCCCGGGACAGGCTCCTACAATGAGCAGTTCTTC. This translates into CASSPPGTGSYNEQFF.

This chain uses TRBV6-5 with TRBJ2-7, with 9 bases that match TRBD2. The CDR3 runs 14 residues. The germline CDR1 and CDR2 sequences are MNHEY and SVGAGI. The junction had 6 bases not matched to a gene; V was cut back by 5 bases and J by 4 bases. This chain's CDR3 is CASSPGTSIYEQYF. DNA of the CDR3: TGTGCCAGCAGTCCCGGGACTAGCATTTACGAGCAGTACTTC.

CDR3 region: CSASGGLAGHNEQFF. In DNA form, the CDR3 reads TGCAGTGCTAGTGGGGGACTAGCGGGCCACAATGAGCAGTTCTTC. The chain recombines TRBV20-1 with TRBJ2-1; 12 bases map to TRBD2. CDR3 length: 15 residues. CDR1 is DFQATT, CDR2 SNEGSKA, per germline (reference sequence). With 3 bases clipped from V and 5 bases from J, the junction kept 5 bases outside the gene matches.

The gene calls are TRBV15 and TRBJ2-1; D unresolved. V lost 0 bases, J lost 3 bases, and 12 bases lay in between. Germline assignment: CDR1 LNHNV and CDR2 YYDKDF (reference sequence). The CDR3 covers 16 residues. CDR3 residues: CATSRDGRMVYNEQFF. In DNA, the CDR3 is TGTGCCACCAGCAGAGACGGCAGGATGGTCTACAATGAGCAGTTCTTC.

This rearrangement joins TRBV5-1 to TRBJ2-7; 8 bases map to TRBD2. This CDR3 region has 15 residues. Per germline, CDR1 SGHRS and CDR2 YFSETQ. V lost 4 bases and J lost 0; bases outside the gene matches: 6. The CDR3 loop is CASSVASGFSYEQYF. CDR3 coding DNA: TGCGCCAGCAGCGTTGCTAGCGGGTTCTCCTACGAGCAGTACTTC.

The chain joins TRBV5-6 to TRBJ1-5; TRBD1 matches at 7 bases. The V gene's germline CDR1 is SGHDT and CDR2 YYEEEE. The CDR3 is 15 amino acids. V shed 1 base, J shed 3 bases, and the junction held 4 bases outside the gene matches. This CDR3 reads CASSLRQGYNQPQHF. CDR3 sequence (DNA): TGTGCCAGCAGCTTGCGACAGGGCTACAATCAGCCCCAGCATTTT. The variable domain in full, with the rest retrieved from reference TRBV5-6 and TRBJ1-5, is DAGVTQSPTHLIKTRGQQVTLRCSPKSGHDTVSWYQQALGQGPQFIFQYYEEEERQRGNFPDRFSGHQFPNYSSELNVNALLLGDSALYLCASSLRQGYNQPQHFGDGTRLSIL.

The chain recombines TRBV4-3 with TRBJ2-7; D not certain. The CDR3 is made up of 16 amino acids. With 1 base removed from V and 2 bases from J, the gap between germline ends came to 15 bases. Germline V lookup: CDR1 LGHNA, CDR2 YSLEER. CDR3 bases: TGCGCCAGCAGCCAAGGGGTGTCAGGCCCAACCTACGAGCAGTACTTC. Translating it yields CASSQGVSGPTYEQYF.